This entry lists 30 T cell receptor beta chains sequenced from one sample in a study of early T cells in non-severe SARS-CoV-2 infection. TCRdb reprocessed the 5' RACE reads via MiXCR and lists one record per CDR3 protein. This sample has 100,000 to 150,000 distinct CDR3 sequences, with about 15% found just once. Specimen: whole blood. Receptor source: an adult who was a healthcare worker with PCR-confirmed SARS-CoV-2 infection or an uninfected control (not recorded which).

The chain uses TRBV7-9 and TRBJ2-7, with a possible D match to TRBD2 (6 bases). Trimming left V 3 bases short and J 6 bases short, with 12 bases between. The CDR3 spans 13 residues. CDR1 and CDR2 from the germline V gene are SEHNR and FQNEAQ (reference sequence). The CDR3 DNA reads as TGTGCCAGCAGCTTTTTGGAGGGTATCGAGCAGTACTTC. The encoded protein is CASSFLEGIEQYF. The whole variable domain, filled in from reference TRBV7-9 and TRBJ2-7, reads DTGVSQNPRHKITKRGQNVTFRCDPISEHNRLYWYRQTLGQGPEFLTYFQNEAQLEKSRLLSDRFSAERPKGSFSTLEIQRTEQGDSAMYLCASSFLEGIEQYFGPGTRLTVT.

This clonotype was picked up a small number of times. In DNA form, the CDR3 reads TGTGCCAGCAGCTTCCCGAGGACGGCCCAGTACTTC. As protein: CASSFPRTAQYF. The chain recombines TRBV13 with TRBJ2-5; D is unclear. The CDR3 is made up of 12 amino acids. Looked up from germline, CDR1 is PRHDT and CDR2 is FYEKMQ (reference sequence). Deletions cut 3 bases from V and 9 bases from J, with 11 bases between. Full variable domain (rest looked up from reference TRBV13 and TRBJ2-5): AAGVIQSPRHLIKEKRETATLKCYPIPRHDTVYWYQQGPGQDPQFLISFYEKMQSDKGSIPDRFSAQQFSDYHSELNMSSLELGDSALYFCASSFPRTAQYFGPGTRLLVL.

Details on this clonotype: One end of the junction fails to match germline, which may point to a read error. This sequence joins TRBV18 and TRBJ2-1; D gene uncertain. The CDR3 extends over 12 amino acids. The germline V gene encodes CDR1 KGHSH and CDR2 LQKENI. CDR3 in amino acids: CASSQEENGQFF. The CDR3 DNA reads TGTGCCAGCTCACAAGAAGAGAATGGGCAGTTCTTC.

V and J are TRBV20-1 and TRBJ2-1, with 7 bases aligning to TRBD2. V dropped 3 bases and J dropped 9; count of bases not matched to a gene: 11. The germline V gene encodes CDR1 DFQATT and CDR2 SNEGSKA (reference sequence). The CDR3 loop spans 14 amino acids. The CDR3 region has the DNA TGCAGTGCTAGTAAACGGGGACTATTAGTTGAGCAGTTCTTC. Encoded protein: CSASKRGLLVEQFF.

A few counts support this clonotype. V and J are TRBV30 and TRBJ2-1; D is possibly TRBD1 or TRBD2 (7 bases each). Looked up from germline, CDR1 is GTSNPN and CDR2 is SVGIG (reference sequence). Trimming stripped 4 bases from V and 0 bases from J, with 13 bases between. The CDR3 extends over 15 amino acids. The CDR3 sequence is CAWTGGGLSYNEQFF. In DNA form, the CDR3 reads TGTGCCTGGACAGGGGGGGGCCTCTCCTACAATGAGCAGTTCTTC. Drawing the rest from reference TRBV30 and TRBJ2-1, the complete variable domain is SQTIHQWPATLVQPVGSPLSLECTVEGTSNPNLYWYRQAAGRGLQLLFYSVGIGQISSEVPQNLSASRPQDRQFILSSKKLLLSDSGFYLCAWTGGGLSYNEQFFGPGTRLTVL.

V and J are TRBV4-1 and TRBJ1-1; D gene unclear. Trimming shortened V by 6 bases and J by 0 bases, and 14 bases separated the two germline ends. Germline CDR1 is MGHRA and CDR2 is YSYEKL. The CDR3 extends over 15 amino acids. CDR3 bases: TGCGCCAGCAGGCAGACATCCATCTTGAACACTGAAGCTTTCTTT. This gives the protein CASRQTSILNTEAFF.

The table lists this clonotype with a few counts. The J gene is TRBJ2-3, the V gene TRBV11-1; 7 bases are a match to TRBD2. From germline, CDR1 is SGHAT and CDR2 FQDESV (reference sequence). V dropped 8 bases and J dropped 2; count of bases not matched to a gene: 4. The CDR3 is 13 residues long. The CDR3 sequence is CASERGLTDTQYF. As DNA, the CDR3 is TGTGCCAGCGAGCGGGGACTCACAGATACGCAGTATTTT.

This chain joins TRBV5-1 and TRBJ1-2, with TRBD1 matching over 7 bases. Germline-derived CDR1 and CDR2 are SGHRS and YFSETQ. Trimming removed 4 bases from V and 2 bases from J; junction bases left unmatched: 11. CDR3 size: 16 residues. The CDR3 coding sequence is TGCGCCAGCAGCCCCGGGACAGCGTCGAAAAACTATGGCTACACCTTC. Its translation is CASSPGTASKNYGYTF.

The V call is TRBV29-1, the J call TRBJ1-1, with a weak D call TRBD1 (5 bases). The CDR3 runs to 13 residues. The germline gives CDR1 SQVTM, CDR2 ANQGSEA. V was clipped by 0 bases and J by 3 bases, with 8 bases between them. CDR3 sequence: CSVEDRRDTEAFF. DNA for the CDR3: TGCAGCGTTGAAGATCGCAGGGACACTGAAGCTTTCTTT.

The V gene is TRBV3-1, the J gene TRBJ1-1; no reliable D call. Germline CDR1 is LGHDT and CDR2 is YNNKEL (reference sequence). Trimming removed 6 bases from V and 6 bases from J, with 11 bases in between. The CDR3 length is 12 residues. The CDR3 is CASRRGRAEAFF. The CDR3 DNA reads as TGTGCCAGCAGGCGGGGAAGGGCTGAAGCTTTCTTT.

This clonotype was counted between two and nine times. The rearrangement links TRBV10-3 to TRBJ2-5; D is perhaps TRBD1 (6 bases). The CDR3 sequence is 15 residues long. V gave up 5 bases and J gave up 3 bases, with 16 bases separating them. Germline assignment: CDR1 ENHRY and CDR2 SYGVKD. Here the CDR3 DNA reads TGTGCCATCAGTCCCGGACAGTTGTGGGAAGAGACCCAGTACTTC. Translated: CAISPGQLWEETQYF.

This clonotype was counted only a few times. The chain has TRBV12-3 or TRBV12-4 and TRBJ1-2, with a tentative D call TRBD1 (6 bases). The CDR3 spans 14 residues. Trimming pared 2 bases from V and 10 bases from J, leaving 17 bases between. CDR3 nucleotides: TGTGCCAGCAGTTTATTGGGGGCGCGGGGAACCTACACCTTC. It is translated as CASSLLGARGTYTF.

In its sample, this clonotype was seen many times. The chain is built from TRBV6-2 or TRBV6-3 and TRBJ1-6; D is uncertain. Per the germline V gene, CDR1 is MNHEY and CDR2 is SVGEGT. The CDR3 is made up of 13 amino acids. V gave up 6 bases and J gave up 7 bases, with 10 bases separating them. CDR3 nucleotide sequence: TGTGCCAGCAGACCACTCTGGAATTCACCCCTCCACTTT. The encoded protein is CASRPLWNSPLHF.

The sample holds a few counts of this clonotype. This chain joins TRBV10-3 and TRBJ2-3; no reliable D call. The CDR3 totals 16 residues. The V and J ends lost 4 bases and 9 bases respectively, with 23 bases between them. Germline CDR1 ENHRY, CDR2 SYGVKD. In DNA form, the CDR3 reads TGTGCCATCAGTGGGGCCTTCTCTGAGGACGAGTTGACGCAGTATTTT. It specifies CAISGAFSEDELTQYF.

The chain employs TRBV29-1 and TRBJ2-3; unclear D gene. The CDR3 has 10 amino acids. The germline V and J ends were trimmed by 8 bases and 6 bases, with 9 bases remaining between them. Germline CDR1 and CDR2: SQVTM and ANQGSEA. In DNA form, the CDR3 reads TGCAGCACCCTTCAGGATACGCAGTATTTT. Protein sequence: CSTLQDTQYF.

This clonotype was seen repeatedly, ten times or more. This chain links TRBV20-1 with TRBJ1-4; TRBD1 is a possible D gene (5 bases). V shed 6 bases and J shed 12 bases, with 14 bases lying between them. Germline CDR1 reads DFQATT; CDR2 reads SNEGSKA (reference sequence). The CDR3 runs 11 residues. The DNA of the CDR3 is TGCAGTGCCCTATTGGGACCGGAACTGTTTTTT. Translating gives CSALLGPELFF.

This clonotype was seen only a few times. This chain connects TRBV20-1 to TRBJ2-1, with 11 bases identical to TRBD2. The germline gives CDR1 DFQATT, CDR2 SNEGSKA (reference sequence). The J segment lost 1 base and the V segment lost 6 bases, leaving 8 bases of the junction unmatched. The CDR3 is 16 amino acids. As DNA, the CDR3 is TGCAGTGCACCGACTAGCGGGGTCGGGTCCTACAATGAGCAGTTCTTC. Translated, it gives CSAPTSGVGSYNEQFF.

The V and J genes are TRBV6-1 and TRBJ1-2; 7 bases agree with TRBD1. The CDR3 length is 15 residues. With 1 base clipped from V and 6 bases from J, the junction kept 8 bases outside the gene matches. Germline V gives CDR1 MNHNS, CDR2 SASEGT. CDR3 in DNA: TGTGCCAGCAGTGAAGTGGGCAGGGGGATGGATGGCTACACCTTC. Translating gives CASSEVGRGMDGYTF.

The rearrangement joins TRBV6-5 to TRBJ1-1, with D tentatively TRBD1 (6 bases). The germline V gene encodes CDR1 MNHEY and CDR2 SVGAGI. The length of the CDR3 is 13 residues. V shed 6 bases and J shed 1 base, with 9 bases lying between them. The CDR3 is CASRAQGNTEAFF. Here the CDR3 DNA reads TGTGCCAGCAGGGCACAGGGGAACACTGAAGCTTTCTTT.

In its sample, this clonotype was seen many times. The V gene is TRBV4-1, the J gene TRBJ2-5; tentative D call: TRBD2 (5 bases). Germline V gene sequence: CDR1 MGHRA, CDR2 YSYEKL. Between the trimmed V and J ends, which lost 4 bases and 1 base, there was a span of 16 bases. CDR3 size: 16 residues. In nucleotides, the CDR3 is TGCGCCAGCAGCCCTTTTTCCTGGACTGTCCAAGAGACCCAGTACTTC. It translates to CASSPFSWTVQETQYF.

The sample holds a few counts of this clonotype. The chain employs TRBV20-1 and TRBJ1-1, with D possibly TRBD1 on 6 matching bases. The germline V gene has CDR1 DFQATT and CDR2 SNEGSKA (reference sequence). V was cut by 5 bases and J by 1 base, with 11 bases left in between. CDR3 length: 13 amino acids. The CDR3 bases are TGCAGTGCTGGGGGGGCTGGGAACACTGAAGCTTTCTTT. Protein sequence: CSAGGAGNTEAFF.

This clonotype was counted between two and nine times. CDR3 nucleotide sequence: TGTGCCAGCAAAGGGAGGGAGCGGGGGGTCCGACATAGCACAGATACGCAGTATTTT. Protein: CASKGRERGVRHSTDTQYF. V usage is TRBV7-8 and J usage is TRBJ2-3; TRBD2 matches 9 bases. CDR3 size: 19 residues. Trimming at V came to 7 bases and at J to 0 bases, leaving 17 bases not matched to a gene. From germline, CDR1 is SGHVS and CDR2 FQNEAQ.

This clonotype has only a few counts. The chain links TRBV3-1 to TRBJ1-5; D is perhaps TRBD1 (5 bases). Germline-derived CDR1 and CDR2 are LGHDT and YNNKEL (reference sequence). This CDR3 comprises 15 residues. V was clipped by 4 bases and J by 2 bases, with 12 bases between them. The CDR3 DNA is TGTGCCAGCAGCCCTGGGACGGAAGGCAATCAGCCCCAGCATTTT. Protein sequence: CASSPGTEGNQPQHF.

This chain connects TRBV5-4 to TRBJ2-3, with TRBD2 matching 9 bases. Unmatched junction bases numbered 3, after V lost 0 bases and J lost 1 base. The CDR3 totals 16 residues. Germline assignment: CDR1 SGHNT and CDR2 YYREEE (reference sequence). The CDR3 loop is CASSLALAGGTDTQYF. The CDR3 nucleotides read TGTGCCAGCAGCTTGGCCTTAGCGGGGGGCACAGATACGCAGTATTTT.

Only a few counts were recorded for this clonotype. The chain is built from TRBV5-6 and TRBJ1-5; D remains ambiguous. Per germline, CDR1 SGHDT and CDR2 YYEEEE. This CDR3 is 14 amino acids long. V was cut by 3 bases and J by 9 bases, with 16 bases left in between. The CDR3 nucleotides read TGTGCCAGCAGCTCCGACCCCCCCCTCATGCCCCAGCATTTT. Translation gives CASSSDPPLMPQHF.

The CDR3 region has the DNA TGTGCCAGCAGCCACCTGGCAGGGGTGGACGAGCAGTACTTC. Translated: CASSHLAGVDEQYF. The genes are TRBV14 and TRBJ2-7, with D maybe TRBD1 (6 bases). Trimming stripped 3 bases from V and 5 bases from J, with 14 bases between. This CDR3 has 14 amino acids. From germline, CDR1 is SGHDN and CDR2 FVKESK.

The chain employs TRBV20-1 and TRBJ2-1; TRBD2 might be the D (6 bases). The CDR3 has 14 amino acids. V was trimmed by 5 bases and J by 0 bases, leaving 11 bases between them. CDR1 and CDR2 from the germline V gene are DFQATT and SNEGSKA (reference sequence). This chain's CDR3 is CSAGRGSSYNEQFF. CDR3 nucleotides: TGCAGTGCTGGCCGGGGGAGCTCCTACAATGAGCAGTTCTTC.

This clonotype has only a few counts. This chain uses TRBV2 with TRBJ2-1; D perhaps matches TRBD2 (7 bases). Trimming cost V 7 bases and J 9 bases, with 19 bases left between them. Looked up from germline, CDR1 is SNHLY and CDR2 is FYNNEI. This CDR3 region has 14 residues. The CDR3 sequence is CASKMRGGFSEQFF. As DNA, the CDR3 is TGTGCCAGCAAGATGAGGGGGGGCTTCAGTGAGCAGTTCTTC. The full variable domain, with the rest looked up from reference TRBV2 and TRBJ2-1, is EPEVTQTPSHQVTQMGQEVILRCVPISNHLYFYWYRQILGQKVEFLVSFYNNEISEKSEIFDDQFSVERPDGSNFTLKIRSTKLEDSAMYFCASKMRGGFSEQFFGPGTRLTVL.

This clonotype has more than one count but fewer than ten. The rearrangement uses TRBV24-1 and TRBJ2-1, with no clear D. Trimming removed 4 bases from V and 6 bases from J, with 9 bases in between. Per germline, CDR1 KGHDR and CDR2 SFDVKD. The CDR3 is made up of 13 amino acids. For the CDR3, the DNA is TGTGCCACCAGTGACCCCCTACTCAATGAGCAGTTCTTC. This encodes CATSDPLLNEQFF.

This clonotype was found a few times. V is TRBV7-6 and J is TRBJ2-7, with a possible D match to TRBD1 (5 bases). Trimming removed 0 bases from V and 0 bases from J, with 12 bases in between. This CDR3 comprises 16 residues. CDR1 and CDR2 from the germline V gene are SGHVS and FNYEAQ. CDR3 protein: CASSLAQGFRSYEQYF. CDR3 coding DNA: TGTGCCAGCAGCTTAGCGCAGGGATTCCGCTCCTACGAGCAGTACTTC.